This TCR beta chain was recorded in a study of T-cell reconstitution after alpha-beta-depleted transplantation in children. Preparation of the TCRbeta library was carried out with unique molecular identifiers. Via MiXCR, TCRdb re-called the PCR reads, giving one row per CDR3 protein. The table shows roughly 170,000 distinct CDR3 sequences, with roughly 6.8% occurring only once. This CDR3 has 13 amino acids. Trimming took 2 bases from V and 12 from J; bases not matched to a gene: 7. CDR1 SGHAT and CDR2 FQNNGV come from the germline V gene. The table lists this clonotype with a few counts. The source material was PBMCs from the stem cell graft donor, sampled from the stem cell graft. The chain combines TRBV11-2 with TRBJ2-1, with TRBD1 identical over 7 bases. The source is a human donor who donated a stem cell graft to a child with Wiskott-Aldrich syndrome. In DNA, the CDR3 is TGTGCCAGCAGCTTAACGGGGACAGAGGTGCAGTTCTTC. Amino acid sequence: CASSLTGTEVQFF. Supplemented by reference TRBV11-2 and TRBJ2-1, the full variable domain reads EAGVAQSPRYKIIEKRQSVAFWCNPISGHATLYWYQQILGQGPKLLIQFQNNGVVDDSQLPKDRFSAERLKGVDSTLKIQPAKLEDSAVYLCASSLTGTEVQFFGPGTRLTVL.